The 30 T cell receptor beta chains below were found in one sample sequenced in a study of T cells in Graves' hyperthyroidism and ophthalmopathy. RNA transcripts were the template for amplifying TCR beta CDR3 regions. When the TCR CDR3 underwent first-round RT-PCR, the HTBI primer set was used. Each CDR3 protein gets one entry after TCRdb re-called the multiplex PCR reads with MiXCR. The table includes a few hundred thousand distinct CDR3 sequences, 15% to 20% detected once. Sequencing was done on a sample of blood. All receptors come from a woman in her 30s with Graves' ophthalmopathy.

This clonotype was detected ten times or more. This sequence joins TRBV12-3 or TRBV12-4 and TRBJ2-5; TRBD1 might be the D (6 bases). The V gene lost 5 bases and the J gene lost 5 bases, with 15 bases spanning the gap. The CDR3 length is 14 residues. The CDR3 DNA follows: TGTGCCAGCAGTGACAACAGGGAGCTGGAGACCCAGTACTTC. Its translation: CASSDNRELETQYF.

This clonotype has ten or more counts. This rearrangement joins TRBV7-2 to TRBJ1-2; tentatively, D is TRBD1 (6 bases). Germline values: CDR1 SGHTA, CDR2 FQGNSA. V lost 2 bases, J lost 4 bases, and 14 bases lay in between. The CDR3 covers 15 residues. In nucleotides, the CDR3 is TGTGCCAGCAGCTTATCAGTTCAGGGGAGCTATGGCTACACCTTC. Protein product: CASSLSVQGSYGYTF.

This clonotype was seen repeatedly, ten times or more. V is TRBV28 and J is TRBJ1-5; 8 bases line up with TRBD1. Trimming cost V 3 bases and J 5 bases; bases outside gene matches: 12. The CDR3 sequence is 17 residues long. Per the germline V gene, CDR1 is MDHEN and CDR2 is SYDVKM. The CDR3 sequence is CASSFIPTGALHQPQHF. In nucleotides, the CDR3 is TGTGCCAGCAGTTTTATTCCGACAGGGGCGCTTCATCAGCCCCAGCATTTT.

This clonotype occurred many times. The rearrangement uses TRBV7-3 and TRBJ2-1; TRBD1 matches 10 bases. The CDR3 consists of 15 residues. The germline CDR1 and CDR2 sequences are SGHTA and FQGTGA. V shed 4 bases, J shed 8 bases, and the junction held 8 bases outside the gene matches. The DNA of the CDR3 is TGTGCCAGCAGCTCCACGGGACAGGGGACGGATGAGCAGTTCTTC. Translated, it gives CASSSTGQGTDEQFF.

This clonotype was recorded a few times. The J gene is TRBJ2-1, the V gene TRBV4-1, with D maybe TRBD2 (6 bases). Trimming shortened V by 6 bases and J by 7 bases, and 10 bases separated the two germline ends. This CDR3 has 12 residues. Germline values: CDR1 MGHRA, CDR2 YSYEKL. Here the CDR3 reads CASSPRENEQFF. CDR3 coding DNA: TGCGCCAGCAGTCCTCGGGAGAATGAGCAGTTCTTC.

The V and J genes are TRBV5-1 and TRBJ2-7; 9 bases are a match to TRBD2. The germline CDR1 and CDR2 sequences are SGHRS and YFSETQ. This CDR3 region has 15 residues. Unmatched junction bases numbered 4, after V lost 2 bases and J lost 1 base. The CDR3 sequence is CASSLAGGASYEQYF. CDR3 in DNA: TGCGCCAGCAGCTTAGCGGGAGGTGCGTCCTACGAGCAGTACTTC.

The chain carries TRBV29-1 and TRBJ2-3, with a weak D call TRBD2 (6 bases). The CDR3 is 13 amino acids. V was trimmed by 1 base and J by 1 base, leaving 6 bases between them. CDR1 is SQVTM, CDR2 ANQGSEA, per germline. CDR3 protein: CSVEGGGTDTQYF. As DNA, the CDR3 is TGCAGCGTTGAAGGCGGGGGCACAGATACGCAGTATTTT.

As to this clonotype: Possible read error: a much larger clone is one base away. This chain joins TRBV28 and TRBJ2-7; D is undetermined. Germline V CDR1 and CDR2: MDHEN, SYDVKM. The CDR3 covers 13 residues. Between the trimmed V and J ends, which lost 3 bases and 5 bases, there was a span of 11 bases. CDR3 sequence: CASSFNPLHEQYF. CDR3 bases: TGTGCCAGCAGTTTCAACCCCCTCCACGAGCAGTACTTC.

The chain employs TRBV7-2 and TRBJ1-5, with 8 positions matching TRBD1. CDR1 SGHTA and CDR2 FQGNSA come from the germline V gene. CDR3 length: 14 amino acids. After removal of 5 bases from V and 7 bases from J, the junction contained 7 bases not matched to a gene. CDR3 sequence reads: CASSSGTGSQPQHF. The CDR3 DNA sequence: TGTGCCAGCAGCAGCGGGACAGGCTCGCAGCCCCAGCATTTT.

CDR3 region: CASSPGPGQGAYEQYF. The CDR3, as DNA: TGCGCCAGCAGCCCTGGCCCCGGACAGGGGGCCTACGAGCAGTACTTC. This sequence joins TRBV4-3 and TRBJ2-7; the match to TRBD1 covers 10 bases. Unmatched junction bases numbered 8, after V lost 4 bases and J lost 2 bases. The CDR3 has 16 amino acids. Per germline, CDR1 LGHNA and CDR2 YSLEER.

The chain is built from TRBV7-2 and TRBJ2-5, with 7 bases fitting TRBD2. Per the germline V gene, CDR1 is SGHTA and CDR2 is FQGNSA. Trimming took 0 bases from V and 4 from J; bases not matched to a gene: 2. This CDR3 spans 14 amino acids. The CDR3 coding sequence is TGTGCCAGCAGCTTAGCGGGAGGGCCAGAGACCCAGTACTTC. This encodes CASSLAGGPETQYF. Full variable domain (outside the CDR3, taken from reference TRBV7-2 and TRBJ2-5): GAGVSQSPSNKVTEKGKDVELRCDPISGHTALYWYRQSLGQGLEFLIYFQGNSAPDKSGLPSDRFSAERTGGSVSTLTIQRTQQEDSAVYLCASSLAGGPETQYFGPGTRLLVL.

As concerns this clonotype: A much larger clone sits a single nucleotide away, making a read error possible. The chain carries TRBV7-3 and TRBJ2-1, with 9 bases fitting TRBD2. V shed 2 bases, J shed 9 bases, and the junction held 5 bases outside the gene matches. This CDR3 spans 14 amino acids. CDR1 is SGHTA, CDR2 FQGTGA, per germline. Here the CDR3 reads CASSLGAGGAEQFF. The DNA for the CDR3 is TGTGCCAGCAGCTTAGGGGCGGGAGGGGCTGAGCAGTTCTTC.

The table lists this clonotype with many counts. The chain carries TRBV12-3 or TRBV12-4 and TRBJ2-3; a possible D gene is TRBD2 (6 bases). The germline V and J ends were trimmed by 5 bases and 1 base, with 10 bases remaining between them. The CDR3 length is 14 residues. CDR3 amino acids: CASSISGGTDTQYF. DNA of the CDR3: TGTGCCAGCAGTATCTCGGGGGGCACAGATACGCAGTATTTT.

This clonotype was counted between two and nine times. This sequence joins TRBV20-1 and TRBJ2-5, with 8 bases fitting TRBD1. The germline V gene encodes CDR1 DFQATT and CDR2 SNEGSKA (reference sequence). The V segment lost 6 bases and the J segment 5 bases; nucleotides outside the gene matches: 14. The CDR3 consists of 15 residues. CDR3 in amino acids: CSAPQTGDPRETQYF. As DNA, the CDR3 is TGCAGTGCACCACAGACAGGGGATCCGCGTGAGACCCAGTACTTC.

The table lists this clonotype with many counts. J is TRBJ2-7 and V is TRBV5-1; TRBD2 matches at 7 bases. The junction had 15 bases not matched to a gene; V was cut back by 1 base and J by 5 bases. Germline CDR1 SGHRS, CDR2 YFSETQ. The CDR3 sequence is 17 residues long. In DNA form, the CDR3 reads TGCGCCAGCAGCTTGCAGATATCGGGAGGTTCGGTCGACGAGCAGTACTTC. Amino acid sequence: CASSLQISGGSVDEQYF. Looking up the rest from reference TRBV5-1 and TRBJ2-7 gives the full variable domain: KAGVTQTPRYLIKTRGQQVTLSCSPISGHRSVSWYQQTPGQGLQFLFEYFSETQRNKGNFPGRFSGRQFSNSRSEMNVSTLELGDSALYLCASSLQISGGSVDEQYFGPGTRLTVT.

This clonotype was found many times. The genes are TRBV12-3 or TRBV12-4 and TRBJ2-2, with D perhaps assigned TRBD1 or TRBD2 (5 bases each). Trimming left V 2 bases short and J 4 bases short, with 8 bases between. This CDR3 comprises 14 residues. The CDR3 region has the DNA TGTGCCAGCAGTTTAACAGGAGGCACCGGGGAGCTGTTTTTT. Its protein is CASSLTGGTGELFF.

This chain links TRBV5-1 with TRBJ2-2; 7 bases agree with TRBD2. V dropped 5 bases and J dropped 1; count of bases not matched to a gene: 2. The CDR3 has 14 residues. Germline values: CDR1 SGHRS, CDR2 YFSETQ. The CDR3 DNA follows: TGCGCCAGCAGACGCGGGAGGAACACCGGGGAGCTGTTTTTT. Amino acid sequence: CASRRGRNTGELFF.

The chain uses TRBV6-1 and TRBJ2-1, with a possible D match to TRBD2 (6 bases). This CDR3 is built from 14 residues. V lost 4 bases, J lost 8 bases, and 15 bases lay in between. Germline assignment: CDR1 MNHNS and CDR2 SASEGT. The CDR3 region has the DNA TGTGCCAGCAGTGCCTCTTATCGGGAGTATGAGCAGTTCTTC. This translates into CASSASYREYEQFF.

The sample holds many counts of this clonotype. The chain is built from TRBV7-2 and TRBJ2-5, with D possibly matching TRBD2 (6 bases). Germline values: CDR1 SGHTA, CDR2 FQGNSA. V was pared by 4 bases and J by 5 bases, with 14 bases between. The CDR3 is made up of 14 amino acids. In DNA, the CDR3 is TGTGCCAGCAGCTCGGACAACGGAGGGGAGACCCAGTACTTC. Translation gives CASSSDNGGETQYF.

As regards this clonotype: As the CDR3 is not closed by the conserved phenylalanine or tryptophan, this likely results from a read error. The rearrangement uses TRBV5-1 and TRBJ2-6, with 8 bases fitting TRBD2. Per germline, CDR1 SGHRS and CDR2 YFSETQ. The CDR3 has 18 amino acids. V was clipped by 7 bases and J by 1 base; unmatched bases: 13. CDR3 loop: CASPFSGPGGSGANVLTL. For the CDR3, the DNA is TGCGCCAGCCCCTTTAGCGGTCCGGGAGGGTCTGGGGCCAACGTCCTGACTCTC.

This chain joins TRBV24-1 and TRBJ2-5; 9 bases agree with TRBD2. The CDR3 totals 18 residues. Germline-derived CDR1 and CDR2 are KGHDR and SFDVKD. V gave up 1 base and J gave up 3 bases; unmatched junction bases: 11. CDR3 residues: CATSDFGISGSVEETQYF. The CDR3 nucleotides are TGTGCCACCAGTGATTTCGGGATTAGCGGGAGCGTGGAAGAGACCCAGTACTTC.

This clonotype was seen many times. The CDR3 nucleotides are TGTGCCAGCAGGTCGATGGGTGGATCTGGCTACACCTTC. Translation: CASRSMGGSGYTF. V and J are TRBV6-1 and TRBJ1-2; unclear D gene. V was shortened by 6 bases and J by 7 bases, with 15 bases between the two germline ends. The CDR3 loop spans 13 amino acids. The germline V gene has CDR1 MNHNS and CDR2 SASEGT.

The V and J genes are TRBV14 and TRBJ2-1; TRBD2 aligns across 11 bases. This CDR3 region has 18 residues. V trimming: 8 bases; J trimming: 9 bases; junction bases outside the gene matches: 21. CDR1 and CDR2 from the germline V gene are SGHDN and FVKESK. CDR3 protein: CASGKPGLADTRGGEQFF. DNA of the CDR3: TGTGCCAGCGGCAAACCGGGACTAGCGGACACGAGAGGCGGTGAGCAGTTCTTC.

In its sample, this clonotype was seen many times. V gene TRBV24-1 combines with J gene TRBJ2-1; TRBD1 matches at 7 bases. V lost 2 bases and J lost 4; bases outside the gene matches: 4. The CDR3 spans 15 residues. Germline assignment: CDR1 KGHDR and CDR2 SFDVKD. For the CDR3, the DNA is TGTGCCACCAGTGATTCGGGGACAGCTTACAATGAGCAGTTCTTC. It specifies CATSDSGTAYNEQFF.

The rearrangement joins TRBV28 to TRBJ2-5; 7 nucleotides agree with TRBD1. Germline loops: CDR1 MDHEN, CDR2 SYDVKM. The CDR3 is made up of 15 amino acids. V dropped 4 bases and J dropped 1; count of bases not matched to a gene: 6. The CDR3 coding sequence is TGTGCCAGCAGTTCCAACCGGGACAGCCAAGAGACCCAGTACTTC. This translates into CASSSNRDSQETQYF.

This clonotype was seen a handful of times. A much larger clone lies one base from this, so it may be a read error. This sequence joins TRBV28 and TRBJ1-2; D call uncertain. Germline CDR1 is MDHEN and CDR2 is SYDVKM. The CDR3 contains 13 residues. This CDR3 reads CASSHSLNCGYTF. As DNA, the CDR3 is TGTGCCAGCAGTCACAGTCTCAACTGTGGCTACACCTTC.

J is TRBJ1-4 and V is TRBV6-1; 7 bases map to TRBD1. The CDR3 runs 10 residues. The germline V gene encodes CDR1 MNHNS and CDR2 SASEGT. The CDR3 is CAWTGEKLFF. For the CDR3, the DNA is TGTGCTTGGACAGGCGAAAAACTGTTTTTT.

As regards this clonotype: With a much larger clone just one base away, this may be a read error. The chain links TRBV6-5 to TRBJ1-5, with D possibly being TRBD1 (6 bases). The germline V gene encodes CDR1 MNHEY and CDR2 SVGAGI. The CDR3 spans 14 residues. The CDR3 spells CASSYLGGNQPPHF. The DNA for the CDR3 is TGTGCCAGCAGTTACCTGGGGGGCAATCAGCCCCCGCATTTT.

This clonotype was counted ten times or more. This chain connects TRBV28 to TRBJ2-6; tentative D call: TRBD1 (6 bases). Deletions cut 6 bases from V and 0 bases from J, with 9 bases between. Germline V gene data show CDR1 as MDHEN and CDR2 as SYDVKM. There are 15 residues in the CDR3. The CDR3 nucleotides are TGTGCCAGCAGCTTAGGGGGCTCTGGGGCCAACGTCCTGACTTTC. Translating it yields CASSLGGSGANVLTF.

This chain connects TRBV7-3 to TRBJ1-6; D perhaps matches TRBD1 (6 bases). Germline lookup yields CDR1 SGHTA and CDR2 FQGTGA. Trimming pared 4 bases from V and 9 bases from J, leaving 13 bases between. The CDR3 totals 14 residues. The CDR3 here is CASSSGTGFSPLHF. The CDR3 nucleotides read TGTGCCAGCAGCTCAGGAACAGGGTTTTCACCCCTCCACTTT.